Shown below are 30 T cell receptor beta chains from a single sample sequenced in a study of vaccination effects on CD4 cells after COVID-19. The ViraFEST assay expanded antigen-specific CD4+ T cells with viral peptide pools before sequencing. Following 10 days of culture, CD4+ T cells were isolated. Nucleocapsid antibodies stayed negative before and after vaccination, showing no earlier SARS-CoV-2 infection. The data were produced by immunoSEQ multiplex PCR, yet TCRdb's version contains in-frame clones alone and is incomplete. This sample has about 23,000 clones, with approximately 70% found just once. No cognate antigen is known for these TCRs. The source material was CD4+ T cells from PBMCs cultured with HCoV-NL63 spike peptides, sampled before COVID-19 vaccination. Source of these receptors: a human donor who received a COVID-19 vaccine.

The V and J genes are TRBV5-4 and TRBJ2-5, with 8 positions matching TRBD1. The CDR3 has 14 amino acids. The ends lost 4 bases at V and 4 bases at J; junction bases unmatched: 6. CDR1 and CDR2 (germline): SGHNT, YYREEE (reference sequence). The CDR3 sequence: CASSVQGAAETQYF. CDR3 in DNA: TGTGCCAGCAGCGTTCAGGGGGCGGCAGAGACCCAGTACTTC.

The rearrangement links TRBV3-1 (or the pseudogene TRBV3-2) to TRBJ2-5; a weak D match, TRBD1 (7 bases). The CDR3 is 15 residues long. The V gene's germline CDR1 is LGHDT and CDR2 YNNKEL (reference sequence). V was clipped by 2 bases and J by 5 bases, with 15 bases between them. The CDR3 DNA is TGTGCCAGCAGCCAAAGACAGGGCGGAGGGGAGACCCAGTACTTC. This encodes CASSQRQGGGETQYF.

The chain employs TRBV7-9 and TRBJ2-5; D perhaps matches TRBD2 (6 bases). CDR1 is SEHNR, CDR2 FQNEAQ, per germline (reference sequence). Trimming pared 1 base from V and 5 bases from J, leaving 20 bases between. The CDR3 is made up of 17 amino acids. CDR3 nucleotides: TGTGCCAGCAGCTTAGAGGCTCACCGGGGGAGTAGGGAGACCCAGTACTTC. Encoded protein: CASSLEAHRGSRETQYF.

This chain connects TRBV3-1 (or the pseudogene TRBV3-2) to TRBJ2-2; D could derive from TRBD1 or TRBD2 (5 bases each). This CDR3 region has 17 residues. Trimming pared 2 bases from V and 5 bases from J, leaving 18 bases between. CDR1 and CDR2 from the germline V gene are LGHDT and YNNKEL (reference sequence). This CDR3 is CASSQPRTDTGTGELFF. In nucleotides, the CDR3 is TGTGCCAGCAGCCAACCTCGGACGGACACGGGGACCGGGGAGCTGTTTTTT.

This clone appeared once. This chain links TRBV2 with TRBJ1-6, with 7 bases matching TRBD1. Germline V gene data show CDR1 as SNHLY and CDR2 as FYNNEI. With V trimmed by 6 bases and J by 7 bases, 9 bases remained unmatched. The CDR3 extends over 15 amino acids. CDR3 sequence (DNA): TGTGCCAGCAGCGAGGGGGCAGGGTCAAATTCACCCCTCCACTTT. Translating gives CASSEGAGSNSPLHF.

The genes are TRBV11-2 and TRBJ2-5, with TRBD2 matching 7 bases. Per germline, CDR1 SGHAT and CDR2 FQNNGV. The CDR3 has 14 residues. The V segment lost 1 base and the J segment 5 bases; nucleotides outside the gene matches: 4. CDR3 sequence reads: CASSLGQGGETQYF. The CDR3 coding sequence is TGTGCCAGCAGCTTAGGGCAGGGAGGGGAGACCCAGTACTTC.

V and J are TRBV27 and TRBJ2-7; 8 bases align to TRBD1. Looked up from germline, CDR1 is MNHEY and CDR2 is SMNVEV (reference sequence). Trimming removed 3 bases from V and 3 bases from J; junction bases left unmatched: 25. The CDR3 spans 21 residues. In DNA form, the CDR3 reads TGTGCCAGCAGTTTCCTTCTAGACAGGGGAGGATCCCCAACGACATACTACGAGCAGTACTTC. This encodes CASSFLLDRGGSPTTYYEQYF.

The V and J genes are TRBV5-4 and TRBJ1-6, with D perhaps matching TRBD1 (5 bases). CDR1 is SGHNT and CDR2 is YYREEE in the germline V gene (reference sequence). Trimming removed 2 bases from V and 6 bases from J, with 9 bases in between. The CDR3 consists of 14 residues. The CDR3 DNA reads as TGTGCCAGCAGCTTCCGGACATCTAATTCACCCCTCCACTTT. It encodes CASSFRTSNSPLHF.

The count of this clone is one. The CDR3 spells CASSVKYDARDYNYEQYF. CDR3 DNA sequence: TGTGCCAGCAGTGTAAAATACGATGCACGGGACTATAACTACGAGCAGTACTTC. The V call is TRBV2, the J call TRBJ2-7; 7 nucleotides agree with TRBD2. Germline values: CDR1 SNHLY, CDR2 FYNNEI. The CDR3 is made up of 18 amino acids. The V and J ends lost 4 bases and 3 bases, in that order; junction bases with no gene match: 18.

J is TRBJ1-1 and V is TRBV29-1, with D perhaps TRBD1 (5 bases). The germline gives CDR1 SQVTM, CDR2 ANQGSEA. The CDR3 extends over 12 amino acids. Trimming shortened V by 4 bases and J by 1 base, and 7 bases separated the two germline ends. The CDR3 region is CSVGQKNTEAFF. The CDR3 region has the DNA TGCAGCGTTGGACAGAAGAACACTGAAGCTTTCTTT.

The V call is TRBV5-6, the J call TRBJ2-1; 8 bases fit TRBD2. Trimming at V came to 3 bases and at J to 7 bases, leaving 18 bases not matched to a gene. Germline CDR1 is SGHDT and CDR2 is YYEEEE. This CDR3 has 18 amino acids. The DNA of the CDR3 is TGTGCCAGCAGCTATAGCGGGGTTACTCTCGTAGCCGCAAATGAGCAGTTCTTC. It yields the protein CASSYSGVTLVAANEQFF.

The V gene is TRBV2, the J gene TRBJ2-3; D possibly corresponds to TRBD1 (6 bases). The CDR3 length is 13 residues. CDR1 is SNHLY and CDR2 is FYNNEI in the germline V gene. Trimming pared 8 bases from V and 2 bases from J, leaving 11 bases between. CDR3 protein: CASCRDNTDTQYF. The CDR3 coding sequence is TGTGCCAGCTGCCGGGACAACACAGATACGCAGTATTTT.

V and J are TRBV19 and TRBJ1-3; no reliable D call. With 0 bases removed from V and 3 bases from J, the gap between germline ends came to 12 bases. Germline assignment: CDR1 LNHDA and CDR2 SQIVND (reference sequence). This CDR3 has 16 residues. CDR3 bases: TGTGCCAGTAGTATAGATCGGAGGGCCCTTGGAAACACCATATATTTT. This encodes CASSIDRRALGNTIYF. Variable domain in full (rest from reference TRBV19 and TRBJ1-3): DGGITQSPKYLFRKEGQNVTLSCEQNLNHDAMYWYRQDPGQGLRLIYYSQIVNDFQKGDIAEGYSVSREKKESFPLTVTSAQKNPTAFYLCASSIDRRALGNTIYFGEGSWLTVV.

This clone was seen a few times. This rearrangement joins TRBV6-5 to TRBJ1-2; 10 bases align to TRBD1. J lost 4 bases, V lost 2 bases, and 7 bases had no gene match. This CDR3 has 16 amino acids. CDR1 is MNHEY, CDR2 SVGAGI, per germline. The CDR3 sequence: CASSYVRTGGGYGYTF. CDR3 sequence (DNA): TGTGCCAGCAGTTACGTCCGGACAGGGGGGGGCTATGGCTACACCTTC.

The chain uses TRBV9 and TRBJ2-7; 8 nucleotides line up with TRBD2. The V gene's germline CDR1 is SGDLS and CDR2 YYNGEE. The V segment lost 3 bases and the J segment 3 bases; nucleotides outside the gene matches: 2. The CDR3 consists of 13 residues. The CDR3 nucleotides read TGTGCCAGCAGCGCGGGGGGGAACTACGAGCAGTACTTC. Translated: CASSAGGNYEQYF. Full variable domain (missing parts from reference TRBV9 and TRBJ2-7): DSGVTQTPKHLITATGQRVTLRCSPRSGDLSVYWYQQSLDQGLQFLIQYYNGEERAKGNILERFSAQQFPDLHSELNLSSLELGDSALYFCASSAGGNYEQYFGPGTRLTVT.

The chain has TRBV19 and TRBJ2-2; possibly TRBD2 for D (5 bases). The length of the CDR3 is 14 residues. V was shortened by 7 bases and J by 7 bases, with 16 bases between the two germline ends. The germline V gene has CDR1 LNHDA and CDR2 SQIVND (reference sequence). The CDR3 DNA reads TGTGCCAGTATTAGGAGCGGTGTTGGCGGGGAGCTGTTTTTT. Translation gives CASIRSGVGGELFF. Using reference TRBV19 and TRBJ2-2 for the parts outside the CDR3, the full variable domain is DGGITQSPKYLFRKEGQNVTLSCEQNLNHDAMYWYRQDPGQGLRLIYYSQIVNDFQKGDIAEGYSVSREKKESFPLTVTSAQKNPTAFYLCASIRSGVGGELFFGEGSRLTVL.

As DNA, the CDR3 is TGCGCCAGCAGCTTGGCCCTTGGGATCGGGGATACGCAGTATTTT. This translates into CASSLALGIGDTQYF. The V and J genes are TRBV5-1 and TRBJ2-3, with no clear D. V was trimmed by 0 bases and J by 6 bases, leaving 14 bases between them. CDR1 SGHRS and CDR2 YFSETQ come from the germline V gene. The CDR3 spans 15 residues.

This chain uses TRBV21-1 with TRBJ2-1; TRBD2 was called by the table and not checked on the DNA. TRBV21-1 is a recognized pseudogene. CDR3 length: 21 amino acids. This CDR3 is CASSKSGTSRLFPRSYNEQFF. In DNA form, the CDR3 reads TGTGCCAGCAGCAAATCCGGGACTAGCCGTTTATTTCCCCGCTCCTACAATGAGCAGTTCTTC.

The J gene is TRBJ1-3, the V gene TRBV29-1; tentatively, D is TRBD1 (6 bases). The CDR3 length is 13 residues. Per the germline V gene, CDR1 is SQVTM and CDR2 is ANQGSEA. The CDR3, as DNA: TGCAGTGGGGCGGGGGGGCTTAGAAACACCATATATTTT. Protein: CSGAGGLRNTIYF.

The chain couples TRBV30 to TRBJ1-1; D is possibly TRBD1 (6 bases). V dropped 3 bases and J dropped 12 bases, with 14 bases sitting between them. The CDR3 contains 11 residues. The V gene's germline CDR1 is GTSNPN and CDR2 SVGIG (reference sequence). The chain's CDR3 is CAWRLQGRTFF. For the CDR3, the DNA is TGTGCCTGGAGGTTACAGGGAAGGACTTTCTTT.

This clone was seen only a few times. The chain uses TRBV7-8 and TRBJ2-7; D perhaps matches TRBD1 (6 bases). Trimming removed 2 bases from V and 5 bases from J, with 10 bases in between. The CDR3 sequence is 13 residues long. Germline CDR1 is SGHVS and CDR2 is FQNEAQ. CDR3 region: CASSLYAGDEQYF. CDR3 bases: TGTGCCAGCAGCTTATACGCAGGGGACGAGCAGTACTTC.

This rearrangement joins TRBV3-1 (or the pseudogene TRBV3-2) to TRBJ2-5; D may be TRBD1 (6 bases). Trimming removed 1 base from V and 5 bases from J, with 14 bases in between. The CDR3 contains 15 residues. Germline CDR1 LGHDT, CDR2 YNNKEL (reference sequence). The DNA for the CDR3 is TGTGCCAGCAGCCAAGTTTTGGGGCAGGGGGAGACCCAGTACTTC. Its protein is CASSQVLGQGETQYF.

V gene TRBV5-1 combines with J gene TRBJ2-7; D is possibly TRBD1 (6 bases). Germline V lookup: CDR1 SGHRS, CDR2 YFSETQ. There are 14 residues in the CDR3. V dropped 2 bases and J dropped 6 bases, with 15 bases sitting between them. This chain's CDR3 is CASSFRQARGEQYF. CDR3 nucleotide sequence: TGCGCCAGCAGCTTCCGACAGGCTAGGGGCGAGCAGTACTTC.

The CDR3 region has the DNA TGTGCCAGCAGTAAGATCAAGAACACTGAAGCTTTCTTT. The encoded protein is CASSKIKNTEAFF. The V and J genes are TRBV6-6 and TRBJ1-1; D remains ambiguous. The germline gives CDR1 MNHNY, CDR2 SVGAGI (reference sequence). The length of the CDR3 is 13 residues. Trimming cost V 5 bases and J 1 base, with 8 bases left between them.

The gene calls are TRBV10-3 and TRBJ2-3, with TRBD2 matching 8 bases. The CDR3 is 14 residues long. Looked up from germline, CDR1 is ENHRY and CDR2 is SYGVKD. J lost 6 bases, V lost 7 bases, and 9 bases had no gene match. CDR3 protein: CAINMAGGEDTQYF. In DNA form, the CDR3 reads TGTGCCATCAATATGGCGGGGGGCGAGGATACGCAGTATTTT.

V is TRBV4-1 and J is TRBJ1-2; D gene unclear. This CDR3 comprises 16 residues. Germline loops: CDR1 MGHRA, CDR2 YSYEKL. V was trimmed by 1 base and J by 0 bases, leaving 12 bases between them. The CDR3 sequence: CASSQVWSESNYGYTF. DNA for the CDR3: TGCGCCAGCAGCCAAGTATGGTCAGAATCTAACTATGGCTACACCTTC.

The chain links TRBV4-1 to TRBJ2-3; D is undetermined. CDR1 is MGHRA and CDR2 is YSYEKL in the germline V gene. The V and J ends lost 0 bases and 6 bases respectively, with 13 bases between them. This CDR3 is built from 15 residues. The CDR3, as DNA: TGCGCCAGCAGCCAAGATAACACCGCGTCGGATACGCAGTATTTT. Translation gives CASSQDNTASDTQYF.

This clone was counted a single time. This rearrangement joins TRBV18 to TRBJ2-1, with 9 bases aligning to TRBD1. The CDR3 extends over 15 amino acids. CDR1 and CDR2 (germline): KGHSH, LQKENI. After removal of 1 base from V and 6 bases from J, the junction contained 4 bases not matched to a gene. CDR3 nucleotides: TGTGCCAGCTCACCACGGAGGACAGGGGTCAATGAGCAGTTCTTC. It specifies CASSPRRTGVNEQFF.

V and J are TRBV21-1 and TRBJ2-7; TRBD1 was called by the table and not checked on the DNA. TRBV21-1 is assigned pseudogene status. This CDR3 spans 17 amino acids. The CDR3 here is CASSKEFATGLPYEQYF. The CDR3 DNA sequence: TGTGCCAGCAGCAAAGAGTTCGCGACAGGGCTACCCTACGAGCAGTACTTC.

The chain uses TRBV18 and TRBJ1-2; D gene uncertain. The germline V gene encodes CDR1 KGHSH and CDR2 LQKENI. Trimming removed 5 bases at V and 4 bases at J, with 17 bases between. The CDR3 is 15 residues long. DNA for the CDR3: TGTGCCAGCTCAGCGGCCGAGGGATTCGGCTATGGCTACACCTTC. The encoded protein is CASSAAEGFGYGYTF.